What follows are 7 T cell receptor beta chains derived from one specimen sequenced in a study of T cells in Graves' hyperthyroidism and ophthalmopathy. RNA transcripts provided the source from which TCR beta CDR3 regions were amplified. HTBI primers were employed in a first-round RT-PCR of the TCR CDR3. TCRdb analysed the multiplex PCR reads with MiXCR anew, one entry per CDR3 protein. The repertoire holds more than 500,000 distinct CDR3 sequences, with around 15% as singletons. Specimen: blood. Source of these receptors: a woman in her forties with Graves' hyperthyroidism.

This clonotype occurred a few times. The CDR3 DNA reads TGTGCCACCCGTTTACGCGAAGCCGGGGAGCTGTTTTTT. Protein product: CATRLREAGELFF. This chain links TRBV6-1 with TRBJ2-2; no definite D call. The germline V gene has CDR1 MNHNS and CDR2 SASEGT. Trimming left V 10 bases short and J 6 bases short, with 15 bases between. The CDR3 consists of 13 residues.

This clonotype was detected a few times. V usage is TRBV5-1 and J usage is TRBJ1-1; no clear D. The CDR3 loop spans 15 amino acids. V was pared by 0 bases and J by 2 bases, with 11 bases between. CDR1 and CDR2 (germline): SGHRS, YFSETQ. The CDR3 coding sequence is TGCGCCAGCAGCTTGGGAGGTACTGGTAACACTGAAGCTTTCTTT. This sequence encodes CASSLGGTGNTEAFF.

This clonotype was found many times. This chain joins TRBV11-2 and TRBJ2-7, with D possibly being TRBD1 (5 bases). The V end lost 5 bases, the J end lost 2 bases, and 16 bases lay between the germline ends. CDR1 SGHAT and CDR2 FQNNGV come from the germline V gene. CDR3 length: 15 residues. CDR3 amino acids: CASSPYGDSPYEQYF. CDR3 nucleotides: TGTGCCAGCAGCCCCTATGGTGACAGCCCCTACGAGCAGTACTTC.

This clonotype showed up many times. The chain joins TRBV12-3 or TRBV12-4 to TRBJ1-1, with TRBD1 matching 8 bases. There are 14 residues in the CDR3. V was pared by 8 bases and J by 6 bases, with 11 bases of the junction left unmatched. The DNA for the CDR3 is TGTGCCAGCGACAGGGGCCCGGCCAGGGCTGAAGCTTTCTTT. Amino acid sequence: CASDRGPARAEAFF.

This clonotype has at least ten counts. The rearrangement uses TRBV20-1 and TRBJ2-7, with TRBD1 matching 7 bases. The CDR3 consists of 13 residues. Germline values: CDR1 DFQATT, CDR2 SNEGSKA (reference sequence). With 7 bases clipped from V and 1 base from J, the junction kept 7 bases outside the gene matches. CDR3 protein: CSVATGSSYEQYF. The CDR3 DNA sequence: TGCAGTGTCGCGACAGGGTCGTCCTACGAGCAGTACTTC.

This clonotype appeared many times. The gene calls are TRBV7-2 and TRBJ2-3; 13 positions match TRBD2. CDR1 and CDR2 from the germline V gene are SGHTA and FQGNSA. With 5 bases clipped from V and 7 bases from J, the junction kept 9 bases outside the gene matches. CDR3 length: 16 residues. The CDR3: CASSPPGLAGRHTQYF. CDR3 in DNA: TGTGCCAGCAGCCCCCCGGGACTAGCGGGAAGACATACGCAGTATTTT.

As to this clonotype: This may come from a read error, since a much larger clone is one base off. This chain uses TRBV20-1 with TRBJ2-1, with 9 positions matching TRBD2. The CDR3 runs to 13 residues. CDR1 is DFQATT and CDR2 is SNEGSKA in the germline V gene (reference sequence). The CDR3 spells CGVLRLAVNEQFF. The CDR3 DNA is TGCGGTGTTCTAAGACTAGCGGTAAATGAGCAGTTCTTC.